These 32 T cell receptor beta chains came from one sample sequenced in a study of monozygotic twins with inflammatory bowel disease. TCRdb reprocessed the 5' RACE reads and stores each CDR3 protein as one record, lacking DNA. Recorded for this sample: approximately 400,000 distinct CDR3 sequences. Specimen: blood. Receptors were obtained from a human donor with ulcerative colitis or Crohn's disease, or a healthy co-twin of an affected twin (not recorded which).

The chain is built from TRBV11-2 and TRBJ2-7; TCRdb lists TRBD2, though no DNA is available to test this call. The V gene's germline CDR1 is SGHAT and CDR2 FQNNGV. CDR3 size: 14 residues. CDR3 sequence reads: CASRSGVGSYEQYF.

This chain links TRBV2 with TRBJ2-5. Germline V lookup: CDR1 SNHLY, CDR2 FYNNEI. The CDR3 is 11 residues long. The CDR3 spells CASKVEETQYF.

This chain connects TRBV15 to TRBJ2-1; absent DNA, TCRdb's TRBD2 call cannot be checked. This CDR3 spans 16 amino acids. In germline, CDR1 is LNHNV, CDR2 YYDKDF (reference sequence). The CDR3 protein is CATSRGDLPSYNEQFF.

This chain uses TRBV7-2 with TRBJ2-7; TCRdb's D call, TRBD1, is unchecked because there is no DNA. Germline V gene sequence: CDR1 SGHTA, CDR2 FQGNSA. This CDR3 is built from 15 residues. The CDR3 spells CASSLVGPSSYEQYF.

This chain connects TRBV20-1 to TRBJ2-5; the TCRdb call, TRBD1, lacks DNA for checking. The CDR3 runs to 14 residues. CDR1 and CDR2 from the germline V gene are DFQATT and SNEGSKA (reference sequence). The chain's CDR3 is CSARDWRTPETQYF.

The gene calls are TRBV4-1 and TRBJ1-1. Germline-derived CDR1 and CDR2 are MGHRA and YSYEKL. The CDR3 is made up of 17 amino acids. This chain's CDR3 is CASSQDVAGIGNTEAFF.

The chain recombines TRBV5-1 with TRBJ2-3; TCRdb calls TRBD2, which cannot be checked without DNA. The CDR3 contains 15 residues. Germline loops: CDR1 SGHRS, CDR2 YFSETQ. CDR3: CASSQGRPFTDTQYF.

The chain couples TRBV5-1 to TRBJ2-7; TCRdb's D call of TRBD1 is untestable without DNA. Germline V CDR1 and CDR2: SGHRS, YFSETQ. This CDR3 has 14 residues. The CDR3 reads CASRGPGTPYEQYF.

The chain combines TRBV30 with TRBJ1-2; TCRdb gives TRBD1 as the D gene, but with no DNA this cannot be confirmed. The germline V gene encodes CDR1 GTSNPN and CDR2 SVGIG (reference sequence). The CDR3 consists of 14 residues. This chain's CDR3 is CAWSETVANYGYTF.

The J gene is TRBJ2-1, the V gene TRBV5-1; the D gene TCRdb calls, TRBD1, cannot be checked with no DNA. CDR1 is SGHRS and CDR2 is YFSETQ in the germline V gene. This CDR3 has 13 amino acids. CDR3 protein: CASNPGTSNEQFF.

The chain links TRBV27 to TRBJ1-2. This CDR3 is 16 amino acids long. CDR1 and CDR2 (germline): MNHEY, SMNVEV (reference sequence). CDR3 region: CASSLSGRRSVYGYTF.

This chain uses TRBV7-2 with TRBJ1-1. Germline V lookup: CDR1 SGHTA, CDR2 FQGNSA. The length of the CDR3 is 12 residues. The CDR3: CASSFSYTEAFF.

The genes are TRBV18 and TRBJ2-3; TCRdb proposes TRBD1, but this gene call is untestable without DNA. The CDR3 has 16 amino acids. Germline CDR1 KGHSH, CDR2 LQKENI. The CDR3 is CASSPRGTVSTDTQYF.

V is TRBV21-1 and J is TRBJ1-5; TCRdb reports TRBD1, a call that lacks DNA to check it against. TRBV21-1 is classified as a pseudogene. This CDR3 has 15 amino acids. The CDR3 reads CASSTTDSRYQPQHF.

The V gene is TRBV7-3, the J gene TRBJ2-6; there is no DNA to check the TCRdb D call of TRBD2. Germline CDR1 and CDR2: SGHTA and FQGTGA. There are 20 residues in the CDR3. The CDR3 spells CASSQARSGRQGGGANVLTF.

The chain employs TRBV19 and TRBJ1-1. CDR3 length equals 13 residues. CDR1 LNHDA and CDR2 SQIVND come from the germline V gene (reference sequence). The CDR3 region is CASSRTGNTEAFF.

The rearrangement joins TRBV5-6 to TRBJ2-2; the TRBD1 assignment by TCRdb is unverifiable without DNA. The CDR3 extends over 14 amino acids. Germline CDR1 is SGHDT and CDR2 is YYEEEE. CDR3 loop: CASSQTGVPGELFF.

This rearrangement joins TRBV6-1 to TRBJ2-1; the D call from TCRdb, TRBD2, cannot be confirmed without DNA. Germline CDR1 MNHNS, CDR2 SASEGT. The length of the CDR3 is 17 residues. Here the CDR3 reads CASSPRLAGASYNEQFF.

This sequence joins TRBV5-1 and TRBJ2-5; TCRdb reports TRBD1, a call that lacks DNA to check it against. CDR3 size: 15 residues. Germline V gene data show CDR1 as SGHRS and CDR2 as YFSETQ. This CDR3 reads CASSFLGDRAETQYF.

The chain uses TRBV27 and TRBJ2-5; the D call of TRBD2 rests on TCRdb alone, since no DNA is present to check it. The germline V gene has CDR1 MNHEY and CDR2 SMNVEV (reference sequence). The CDR3 spans 15 residues. CDR3 protein: CASSARTSGTETQYF.

The rearrangement uses TRBV30 and TRBJ2-7; TCRdb designates TRBD1, a call that cannot be tested without DNA. This CDR3 spans 16 amino acids. CDR1 and CDR2 from the germline V gene are GTSNPN and SVGIG (reference sequence). CDR3 residues: CAWSVPPLWGDYEQYF.

This chain links TRBV2 with TRBJ1-6. Per the germline V gene, CDR1 is SNHLY and CDR2 is FYNNEI. The CDR3 covers 14 residues. This CDR3 reads CASSEVRAASPLHF.

This chain uses TRBV29-1 with TRBJ2-7; the TCRdb call, TRBD2, lacks DNA for checking. The CDR3 loop spans 16 amino acids. Germline CDR1 is SQVTM and CDR2 is ANQGSEA. The CDR3 region is CSVVRFRTSGSREQYF.

The CDR3 here is CASSLQRGSYNEQFF. The V and J genes are TRBV5-1 and TRBJ2-1; with no DNA, the TCRdb D assignment of TRBD2 cannot be verified. The CDR3 consists of 15 residues. Germline CDR1 reads SGHRS; CDR2 reads YFSETQ.

The chain uses TRBV12-3 or TRBV12-4 and TRBJ2-2; with no DNA, the TCRdb D assignment of TRBD1 cannot be verified. The CDR3 has 15 residues. The CDR3: CASSYGALGTGELFF.

V gene TRBV4-2 combines with J gene TRBJ1-4. Looked up from germline, CDR1 is LGHNA and CDR2 is YNFKEQ. There are 16 residues in the CDR3. This chain's CDR3 is CASSQNQDGLNEKLFF.

The genes are TRBV5-1 and TRBJ2-1; TCRdb calls TRBD1, which cannot be checked without DNA. CDR1 is SGHRS and CDR2 is YFSETQ in the germline V gene. This CDR3 contains 16 residues. Here the CDR3 reads CASSNSQGAVRVEQFF.

The chain employs TRBV10-3 and TRBJ1-1; lacking DNA, the TRBD1 call made by TCRdb goes unchecked. The CDR3 covers 14 residues. The germline V gene has CDR1 ENHRY and CDR2 SYGVKD. The CDR3 spells CAISLSGANTEAFF.

The genes are TRBV4-3 and TRBJ2-1; no DNA is available, so the TRBD2 call from TCRdb remains unchecked. Germline V lookup: CDR1 LGHNA, CDR2 YSLEER. The CDR3 totals 16 residues. The CDR3 sequence: CASSQVLAGGGNEQFF.

CDR3 region: CASSNFTGGEQFF. This chain joins TRBV4-1 and TRBJ2-1; TCRdb returns TRBD1, unconfirmable since there is no DNA. CDR3 length: 13 residues. CDR1 and CDR2 (germline): MGHRA, YSYEKL.

This chain joins TRBV28 and TRBJ2-4; absent DNA, TCRdb's TRBD2 call cannot be checked. The CDR3 spans 19 residues. Germline V gene data show CDR1 as MDHEN and CDR2 as SYDVKM. The CDR3 sequence is CASTEPSPGPSLAKNIQYF.

V is TRBV7-9 and J is TRBJ1-4. CDR3 length: 15 amino acids. Germline-derived CDR1 and CDR2 are SEHNR and FQNEAQ (reference sequence). CDR3 amino acids: CASSLDSGYNEKLFF.